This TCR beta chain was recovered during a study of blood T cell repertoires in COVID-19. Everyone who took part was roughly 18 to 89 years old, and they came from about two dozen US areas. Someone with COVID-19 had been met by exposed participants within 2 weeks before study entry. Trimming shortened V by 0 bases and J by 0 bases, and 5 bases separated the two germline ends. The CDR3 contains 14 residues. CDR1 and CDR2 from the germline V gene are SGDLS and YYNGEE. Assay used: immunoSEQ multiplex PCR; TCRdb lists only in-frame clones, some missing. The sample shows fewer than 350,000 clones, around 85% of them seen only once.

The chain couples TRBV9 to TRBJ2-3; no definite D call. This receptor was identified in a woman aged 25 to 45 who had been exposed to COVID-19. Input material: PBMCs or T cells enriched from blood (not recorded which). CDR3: CASSVESSTDTQYF. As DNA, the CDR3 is TGTGCCAGCAGCGTAGAAAGCAGCACAGATACGCAGTATTTT.